This passage covers 24 T cell receptor beta chains from one sample sequenced in a study of regulatory T cells in long-lasting Graves disease. Building of the TCR beta libraries involved iRepertoire HTBI primers and Arm-PCR of CDR3 regions. TCRdb recomputed calls from the multiplex PCR reads with MiXCR, one row per CDR3 protein. The table lists 300,000 to 400,000 distinct CDR3 sequences, 15% to 20% of them singletons. Noted time point: newly diagnosed GD, antithyroid drugs for less than 3 months. PBMCs provided the RNA from which the TCR library was made. This specimen was peripheral blood mononuclear cells (PBMCs), taken at new diagnosis, from a patient treated with antithyroid drugs. The source is a female donor with Graves disease.

The rearrangement links TRBV14 to TRBJ2-4, with TRBD1 as a possible D gene (5 bases). The CDR3 has 14 amino acids. Trimming removed 0 bases from V and 6 bases from J, with 9 bases in between. Germline CDR1 and CDR2: SGHDN and FVKESK. CDR3 in amino acids: CASSQDAGLNIQYF. The CDR3 DNA is TGTGCCAGCAGCCAAGATGCAGGGCTAAACATTCAGTACTTC.

This clonotype was counted only a few times. The gene calls are TRBV20-1 and TRBJ1-6, with a tentative D call TRBD1 (6 bases). The germline V and J ends were trimmed by 7 bases and 5 bases, with 12 bases remaining between them. CDR1 and CDR2 (germline): DFQATT, SNEGSKA (reference sequence). The CDR3 covers 13 residues. The CDR3 DNA reads TGCAGTGTTGGACAGATGGATAATTCACCCCTCCACTTT. It encodes CSVGQMDNSPLHF.

In this sample, this clonotype turned up many times. In nucleotides, the CDR3 is TGTGCCAGCAGCTTTGACAGGGACGGGGAGCTGTTTTTT. Its protein is CASSFDRDGELFF. The chain combines TRBV11-3 with TRBJ2-2, with 7 bases that match TRBD1. The V and J ends lost 3 bases and 7 bases, in that order; junction bases with no gene match: 2. Germline V gene lookup returns CDR1 SGHNT and CDR2 YENEEA. The length of the CDR3 is 13 residues.

Many counts were recorded for this clonotype. The chain joins TRBV28 to TRBJ2-2, with D hard to call. From germline, CDR1 is MDHEN and CDR2 SYDVKM. V was shortened by 4 bases and J by 1 base, with 7 bases between the two germline ends. The CDR3 loop spans 14 amino acids. The CDR3 is CASSYQQNTGELFF. The CDR3 DNA is TGTGCCAGCAGTTACCAGCAGAACACCGGGGAGCTGTTTTTT.

As for this clonotype: Possible read error: a much larger clone is one base away. Since no conserved phenylalanine or tryptophan closes the CDR3, a read error is the likely cause. The chain is built from TRBV28 and TRBJ1-2; D is unclear. The V end lost 5 bases, the J end lost 3 bases, and 4 bases lay between the germline ends. The CDR3 contains 11 residues. Germline loops: CDR1 MDHEN, CDR2 SYDVKM. CDR3 residues: CASSQYYGYTS. The CDR3 bases are TGTGCCAGCAGTCAATACTATGGCTACACCTCC.

The gene calls are TRBV2 and TRBJ2-1; D not certain. From germline, CDR1 is SNHLY and CDR2 FYNNEI. V lost 6 bases and J 0 bases, leaving 9 bases between the germline ends. The CDR3 extends over 14 amino acids. CDR3 nucleotide sequence: TGTGCCAGCAGCCACGATAGCTCCTACAATGAGCAGTTCTTC. This gives the protein CASSHDSSYNEQFF.

The chain links TRBV7-3 to TRBJ2-3; 8 bases fit TRBD2. J lost 6 bases, V lost 5 bases, and 10 bases had no gene match. The germline gives CDR1 SGHTA, CDR2 FQGTGA. The CDR3 totals 15 residues. The CDR3 region has the DNA TGTGCCAGCAGCCTTACACGGGGGGGGAGGGATACGCAGTATTTT. Translating gives CASSLTRGGRDTQYF.

This clonotype appeared a few times. The chain is built from TRBV6-1 and TRBJ2-1; D possibly uses TRBD1 or TRBD2 (5 bases each). Germline V CDR1 and CDR2: MNHNS, SASEGT. V was shortened by 6 bases and J by 0 bases, with 15 bases between the two germline ends. The CDR3 spans 16 residues. CDR3: CASRRGGGVSYNEQFF. The CDR3 nucleotides read TGTGCCAGCAGGAGGGGTGGCGGAGTCTCCTACAATGAGCAGTTCTTC.

The sample holds many counts of this clonotype. The chain recombines TRBV7-3 with TRBJ2-2, with D possibly matching TRBD2 (6 bases). The germline CDR1 and CDR2 sequences are SGHTA and FQGTGA. CDR3 length equals 15 residues. Trimming pared 4 bases from V and 5 bases from J, leaving 14 bases between. Here the CDR3 reads CASSSGVRGTGELFF. CDR3 coding DNA: TGTGCCAGCAGCTCCGGAGTACGGGGGACCGGGGAGCTGTTTTTT.

This clonotype came up many times. J is TRBJ2-5 and V is TRBV4-2; D may be TRBD2 (5 bases). Trimming cost V 0 bases and J 4 bases, with 9 bases left between them. The CDR3 is 14 residues long. From germline, CDR1 is LGHNA and CDR2 YNFKEQ. The CDR3 DNA reads TGTGCCAGCAGCCAAGATGTGGCGGGAGAGACCCAGTACTTC. Amino acid sequence: CASSQDVAGETQYF.

This clonotype was recorded at least ten times. The gene calls are TRBV7-8 and TRBJ1-1; no reliable D call. The V end was cut by 3 bases, the J end by 3 bases, with 5 bases between. This CDR3 is 12 amino acids long. Germline values: CDR1 SGHVS, CDR2 FQNEAQ. The CDR3 loop is CASSFKDTEAFF. The CDR3 DNA follows: TGTGCCAGCAGCTTTAAGGACACTGAAGCTTTCTTT.

This clonotype appeared a few times. The genes are TRBV20-1 and TRBJ2-5, with 12 positions matching TRBD2. Germline CDR1 reads DFQATT; CDR2 reads SNEGSKA (reference sequence). Germline trimming cut 3 bases from V and 2 bases from J; bases unmatched to any gene: 4. CDR3 length: 15 amino acids. The DNA for the CDR3 is TGCAGTGCTAGCCCTACTAGCGGGAGGCAAGAGACCCAGTACTTC. It specifies CSASPTSGRQETQYF.

As to this clonotype: Only one base separates this from a far larger clonotype, so it likely reflects a read error. The chain joins TRBV11-2 to TRBJ1-5; 10 bases align to TRBD1. The CDR3 spans 14 residues. Germline lookup yields CDR1 SGHAT and CDR2 FQNNGV. This chain's CDR3 is CASRETGGNRPQHF. The CDR3 DNA is TGTGCCAGCAGGGAGACAGGGGGCAATCGGCCCCAGCATTTT.

This clonotype was detected ten times or more. V is TRBV12-3 or TRBV12-4 and J is TRBJ2-7, with 12 bases aligning to TRBD2. The CDR3 totals 15 residues. J was trimmed by 3 bases and V by 3 bases; bases with no gene match: 3. CDR3 in amino acids: CASSFGTSGLYEQYF. In DNA, the CDR3 is TGTGCCAGCAGTTTCGGGACTAGCGGGCTCTACGAGCAGTACTTC.

This clonotype was counted only a few times. The chain links TRBV6-1 to TRBJ2-5; maybe TRBD2 (6 bases). Germline lookup yields CDR1 MNHNS and CDR2 SASEGT. This CDR3 has 13 amino acids. With 7 bases removed from V and 4 bases from J, the gap between germline ends came to 13 bases. CDR3: CASTIRAGETQYF. CDR3 nucleotide sequence: TGTGCCAGCACTATCAGAGCGGGAGAGACCCAGTACTTC.

The table lists this clonotype with many counts. The chain joins TRBV6-1 to TRBJ1-2; 9 bases are shared with TRBD1. Germline V lookup: CDR1 MNHNS, CDR2 SASEGT. J was trimmed by 4 bases and V by 6 bases; bases with no gene match: 6. CDR3 size: 14 residues. The CDR3 DNA sequence: TGTGCCAGCAGAGGACAGGGGCTGCGCTATGGCTACACCTTC. Encoded protein: CASRGQGLRYGYTF.

This clonotype was counted ten times or more. The chain employs TRBV28 and TRBJ2-2; no clear D. The CDR3 sequence is 15 residues long. The germline V gene encodes CDR1 MDHEN and CDR2 SYDVKM. V was clipped by 6 bases and J by 1 base, with 12 bases between them. The CDR3 sequence is CASRLPPVNTGELFF. CDR3 DNA: TGTGCCAGCAGGCTCCCCCCTGTGAACACCGGGGAGCTGTTTTTT. The variable domain in full, with the rest retrieved from reference TRBV28 and TRBJ2-2, is DVKVTQSSRYLVKRTGEKVFLECVQDMDHENMFWYRQDPGLGLRLIYFSYDVKMKEKGDIPEGYSVSREKKERFSLILESASTNQTSMYLCASRLPPVNTGELFFGEGSRLTVL.

This clonotype has a handful of counts. This clone may be a read error of a much larger clone one base away. Here the CDR3 DNA reads TGTGCCAGCAATCCTTTGATGAACACTGAAGCTTCCTTT. Its protein product is CASNPLMNTEASF. The chain uses TRBV2 and TRBJ1-1; no firm D call. The CDR3 loop spans 13 amino acids. Germline lookup yields CDR1 SNHLY and CDR2 FYNNEI.

The chain couples TRBV5-1 to TRBJ2-7; the D call may be TRBD1 or TRBD2 (5 bases each). V lost 4 bases and J lost 5, with 16 bases in between. The CDR3 runs to 14 residues. Per the germline V gene, CDR1 is SGHRS and CDR2 is YFSETQ. In DNA form, the CDR3 reads TGCGCCAGCAGCCGAATTGTGGGGGTGCACGAGCAGTACTTC. This sequence encodes CASSRIVGVHEQYF.

This clonotype was seen ten or more times. This chain links TRBV24-1 with TRBJ1-1; no firm D call. V dropped 3 bases and J dropped 2 bases, with 15 bases sitting between them. There are 16 residues in the CDR3. Germline assignment: CDR1 KGHDR and CDR2 SFDVKD. The CDR3 DNA sequence: TGTGCCACCAGTGATAGTCGAAAGGGCCCAAACACTGAAGCTTTCTTT. Amino acids: CATSDSRKGPNTEAFF.

V usage is TRBV7-9 and J usage is TRBJ2-6; D gene ambiguous. V was pared by 8 bases and J by 2 bases, with 7 bases between. This CDR3 comprises 13 residues. CDR1 and CDR2 from the germline V gene are SEHNR and FQNEAQ (reference sequence). The CDR3 DNA sequence: TGTGCCAGCCTCATTCCTGGGGCCAACGTCCTGACTTTC. Protein sequence: CASLIPGANVLTF.

At least ten counts were recorded for this clonotype. The chain couples TRBV20-1 to TRBJ2-3; 9 positions match TRBD1. V lost 3 bases and J lost 6; bases outside the gene matches: 7. Germline V lookup: CDR1 DFQATT, CDR2 SNEGSKA (reference sequence). The CDR3 is 14 residues long. This chain's CDR3 is CSASRQGGPDTQYF. Written as DNA, the CDR3 is TGCAGTGCTAGTAGACAGGGGGGTCCCGATACGCAGTATTTT.

The chain has TRBV2 and TRBJ1-1, with TRBD1 identical over 10 bases. The CDR3 extends over 15 amino acids. Per germline, CDR1 SNHLY and CDR2 FYNNEI. Trimming took 6 bases from V and 1 from J; bases not matched to a gene: 5. The CDR3 region is CASSRDRGPNTEAFF. The CDR3 DNA follows: TGTGCCAGCAGCCGGGACAGGGGTCCGAACACTGAAGCTTTCTTT.

J is TRBJ1-5 and V is TRBV28; TRBD1 is a possible D gene (6 bases). CDR1 and CDR2 (germline): MDHEN, SYDVKM. The CDR3 is 14 residues long. Trimming stripped 2 bases from V and 7 bases from J, with 12 bases between. Here the CDR3 reads CASSLIQGQQPQHF. As DNA, the CDR3 is TGTGCCAGCAGTTTAATACAGGGACAACAGCCCCAGCATTTT.